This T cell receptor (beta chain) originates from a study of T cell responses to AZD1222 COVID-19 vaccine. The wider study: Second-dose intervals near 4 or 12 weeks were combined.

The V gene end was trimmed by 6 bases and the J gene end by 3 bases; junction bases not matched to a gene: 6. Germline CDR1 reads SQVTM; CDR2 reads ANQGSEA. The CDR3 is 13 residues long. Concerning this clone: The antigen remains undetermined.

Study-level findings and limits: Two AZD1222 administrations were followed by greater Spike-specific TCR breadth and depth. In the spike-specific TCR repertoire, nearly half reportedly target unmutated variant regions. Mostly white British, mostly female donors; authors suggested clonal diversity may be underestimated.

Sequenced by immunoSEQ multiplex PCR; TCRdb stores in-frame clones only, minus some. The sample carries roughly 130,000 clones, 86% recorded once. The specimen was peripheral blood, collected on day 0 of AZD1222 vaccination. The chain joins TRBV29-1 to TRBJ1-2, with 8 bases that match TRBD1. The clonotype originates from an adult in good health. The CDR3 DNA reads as TGCAGCGTCGGACAGGGATCGGACTATGGCTACACCTTC. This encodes CSVGQGSDYGYTF.